A single T cell receptor beta chain is shown here with its context. Its specificity is unknown. This sample stems from a study of OX40 agonist ivuxolimab in advanced cancers. The study, taken as a whole, reports: Relative to CD4+ cells, CD8+ T cells on average had more expanded clones. Certain nonresponders additionally had low normalized T-cell clonal expansion. Partial responders receiving 0.1-3.0 mg/kg showed among the lowest clonal expansion.

The method was immunoSEQ multiplex PCR; TCRdb's version includes in-frame clones alone and lacks a portion of them. The sample includes 85,000 to 100,000 clones, approximately 94% of them seen just once. This clonotype was obtained from an adult with an advanced solid tumor such as melanoma, head and neck, liver or kidney cancer. Sequenced material: CD4+ or CD8+ T cells sorted from blood, taken in a trial of the OX40 agonist ivuxolimab.

CDR3 in amino acids: CASSDNPSLTDTQYF. CDR3 in DNA: TGTGCCAGCAGTGACAACCCCAGTCTCACAGATACGCAGTATTTT. V and J are TRBV25-1 and TRBJ2-3; D is uncertain. Germline V gene sequence: CDR1 MGHDK, CDR2 SYGVNS. V lost 3 bases and J 2 bases, leaving 12 bases between the germline ends. This CDR3 spans 15 amino acids.